A single sample gave rise to the 27 T cell receptor beta chains below, sequenced in a study of PD-1 blockade in classical Hodgkin lymphoma. Sequenced by immunoSEQ multiplex PCR; TCRdb stores in-frame clones only, minus some. The sample includes fewer than 30,000 clones, roughly four fifths of them seen just once. Time point denoted: cycle 4 day 1 (C4D1), after more than five weeks of nivolumab. Each and every patient relapsed after autologous stem cell transplantation, and patients got differing brentuximab vedotin exposure. The sequencing here drew on peripheral blood mononuclear cells (PBMCs), taken before the fourth cycle of nivolumab. These receptors were obtained from a human donor with classical Hodgkin lymphoma.

This chain links TRBV2 with TRBJ2-2; no clear D gene. This CDR3 region has 11 residues. CDR1 is SNHLY, CDR2 FYNNEI, per germline. Trimming stripped 3 bases from V and 7 bases from J, with 3 bases between. CDR3: CASSEGGELFF. Here the CDR3 DNA reads TGTGCCAGCAGTGAGGGCGGGGAGCTGTTTTTT.

The chain is built from TRBV10-1 and TRBJ2-1, with D hard to call. Germline V lookup: CDR1 WNHNN, CDR2 SYGVQD (reference sequence). V was cut by 4 bases and J by 9 bases, with 10 bases left in between. The CDR3 covers 12 residues. In DNA, the CDR3 is TGCGCCAGCAGTGTAGTATCGGGTGAGCAGTTCTTC. It yields the protein CASSVVSGEQFF.

J is TRBJ2-1 and V is TRBV9; perhaps TRBD1 as D (5 bases). The CDR3 runs to 15 residues. V lost 0 bases to trimming and J lost 0 bases, with 7 bases between them. CDR1 and CDR2 from the germline V gene are SGDLS and YYNGEE. The CDR3 coding sequence is TGTGCCAGCAGCGTAGGCAGGGCCTCCTACAATGAGCAGTTCTTC. Amino acid sequence: CASSVGRASYNEQFF. Supplemented by reference TRBV9 and TRBJ2-1, the full variable domain reads DSGVTQTPKHLITATGQRVTLRCSPRSGDLSVYWYQQSLDQGLQFLIQYYNGEERAKGNILERFSAQQFPDLHSELNLSSLELGDSALYFCASSVGRASYNEQFFGPGTRLTVL.

This chain connects TRBV7-8 to TRBJ2-1, with TRBD2 identical over 10 bases. CDR3 size: 18 residues. Trimming removed 4 bases from V and 2 bases from J; junction bases left unmatched: 11. Germline V gives CDR1 SGHVS, CDR2 FQNEAQ. The CDR3 nucleotides read TGTGCCAGCAGCTCCCCGAGAGCGGGGGGGATCGCCTACAATGAGCAGTTCTTC. Protein: CASSSPRAGGIAYNEQFF.

This clone was observed once. The chain employs TRBV7-9 and TRBJ2-1, with 11 nucleotides matching TRBD2. This CDR3 comprises 13 residues. Germline V gene data show CDR1 as SEHNR and CDR2 as FQNEAQ (reference sequence). J gave up 7 bases and V 9 bases, and 5 bases lay outside the gene matches. CDR3 DNA sequence: TGTGCCAGGATGGGACTAGCGGCAAATGAGCAGTTCTTC. This gives the protein CARMGLAANEQFF.

The chain is built from TRBV7-2 and TRBJ1-2; no clear D gene. V lost 4 bases and J 0 bases, leaving 6 bases between the germline ends. The CDR3 totals 13 residues. Germline-derived CDR1 and CDR2 are SGHTA and FQGNSA. The CDR3 loop is CASSSVANYGYTF. The CDR3 nucleotides are TGTGCCAGCAGCTCAGTCGCTAACTATGGCTACACCTTC. The complete variable domain, with remaining parts taken from reference TRBV7-2 and TRBJ1-2, reads GAGVSQSPSNKVTEKGKDVELRCDPISGHTALYWYRQSLGQGLEFLIYFQGNSAPDKSGLPSDRFSAERTGGSVSTLTIQRTQQEDSAVYLCASSSVANYGYTFGSGTRLTVV.

This clone has more than one count but fewer than ten. The chain recombines TRBV19 with TRBJ1-1; D not certain. Germline values: CDR1 LNHDA, CDR2 SQIVND (reference sequence). V dropped 7 bases and J dropped 4 bases, with 10 bases sitting between them. The CDR3 has 12 residues. CDR3: CASKYGSTEAFF. Written as DNA, the CDR3 is TGTGCCAGTAAATACGGTAGCACTGAAGCTTTCTTT.

The chain links TRBV30 to TRBJ1-3, with TRBD1 matching over 7 bases. V was pared by 0 bases and J by 1 base, with 3 bases of the junction left unmatched. Germline CDR1 reads GTSNPN; CDR2 reads SVGIG (reference sequence). This CDR3 is built from 15 residues. In DNA form, the CDR3 reads TGTGCCTGGAGTGTTGACAGGGTATCTGGAAACACCATATATTTT. As protein: CAWSVDRVSGNTIYF.

In this sample, this clone turned up once. The gene calls are TRBV4-3 and TRBJ2-2; TRBD2 aligns across 9 bases. The CDR3 is made up of 17 amino acids. V shed 1 base, J shed 6 bases, and the junction held 9 bases outside the gene matches. Germline lookup yields CDR1 LGHNA and CDR2 YSLEER. CDR3 DNA: TGCGCCAGCAGCCAAGGGATCGGACTAGCGTTCTCCGGGGAGCTGTTTTTT. It codes for CASSQGIGLAFSGELFF.

J is TRBJ1-2 and V is TRBV11-2, with 9 bases that match TRBD1. V lost 4 bases to trimming and J lost 1 base; unmatched junction nucleotides: 1. CDR3 length equals 14 residues. Germline V CDR1 and CDR2: SGHAT, FQNNGV. The CDR3 DNA sequence: TGTGCCAGCAGCTCGGACAGGGGTAACTATGGCTACACCTTC. It is translated as CASSSDRGNYGYTF.

This clone was detected a few times. The gene calls are TRBV28 and TRBJ1-5; D gene uncertain. CDR1 is MDHEN and CDR2 is SYDVKM in the germline V gene. Trimming cost V 3 bases and J 0 bases, with 18 bases left between them. The CDR3 runs 18 residues. CDR3 amino acids: CASSFPQMVDYSNQPQHF. CDR3 sequence (DNA): TGTGCCAGCAGTTTCCCCCAAATGGTAGACTATAGCAATCAGCCCCAGCATTTT.

This clone is a singleton in its sample. The rearrangement uses TRBV27 and TRBJ1-5, with no clear D. This CDR3 is built from 15 residues. V was cut by 7 bases and J by 2 bases, with 15 bases left in between. Germline loops: CDR1 MNHEY, CDR2 SMNVEV (reference sequence). As DNA, the CDR3 is TGTGCCAGCATTATACACGAGGCTCGCAATCAGCCCCAGCATTTT. Translating gives CASIIHEARNQPQHF.

The chain links TRBV5-6 to TRBJ2-7; TRBD2 is a possible D gene (6 bases). The germline V and J ends were trimmed by 2 bases and 2 bases, with 11 bases remaining between them. The CDR3 loop spans 14 amino acids. The V gene's germline CDR1 is SGHDT and CDR2 YYEEEE. CDR3 DNA sequence: TGTGCCAGCAGCTTTGGTCGCGGGGCCTACGAGCAGTACTTC. It codes for CASSFGRGAYEQYF.

The chain uses TRBV5-1 and TRBJ2-1; D may be TRBD2 (6 bases). With 3 bases removed from V and 0 bases from J, the gap between germline ends came to 10 bases. CDR3 length: 15 residues. Germline V gene data show CDR1 as SGHRS and CDR2 as YFSETQ. The CDR3 reads CASSWDGGSYNEQFF. In nucleotides, the CDR3 is TGCGCCAGCAGCTGGGACGGGGGCTCCTACAATGAGCAGTTCTTC.

The chain links TRBV7-9 to TRBJ2-3, with 8 bases identical to TRBD2. The CDR3 contains 16 residues. Germline CDR1 reads SEHNR; CDR2 reads FQNEAQ (reference sequence). The trim removed 4 bases at V and 2 bases at J, leaving 8 bases unmatched. CDR3 region: CASSSRYGGATDTQYF. CDR3 nucleotide sequence: TGTGCCAGCAGCTCCAGGTACGGGGGGGCCACAGATACGCAGTATTTT.

The rearrangement uses TRBV5-5 and TRBJ2-3, with D unresolved. Germline values: CDR1 SGHKS, CDR2 YYEKEE (reference sequence). Trimming took off 1 base at V and 6 bases at J, with 3 bases between the two ends. The CDR3 is 11 amino acids. CDR3 amino acids: CASSLSDTQYF. For the CDR3, the DNA is TGTGCCAGCAGCTTGTCCGATACGCAGTATTTT.

The rearrangement links TRBV5-4 to TRBJ2-5; TRBD2 aligns across 8 bases. The CDR3 contains 13 residues. V trimming: 4 bases; J trimming: 5 bases; junction bases outside the gene matches: 4. CDR1 is SGHNT, CDR2 YYREEE, per germline (reference sequence). CDR3 amino acids: CASSSGGGETQYF. Written as DNA, the CDR3 is TGTGCCAGCAGCAGCGGGGGTGGTGAGACCCAGTACTTC.

V and J are TRBV19 and TRBJ2-2; 8 nucleotides match TRBD1. J gave up 0 bases and V 10 bases, and 4 bases lay outside the gene matches. This CDR3 is 14 amino acids long. The germline gives CDR1 LNHDA, CDR2 SQIVND (reference sequence). CDR3 coding DNA: TGTGCCACCCGGACAGGGCCGAACACCGGGGAGCTGTTTTTT. Its translation: CATRTGPNTGELFF.

V gene TRBV2 combines with J gene TRBJ1-5; D ambiguous. Germline CDR1 reads SNHLY; CDR2 reads FYNNEI. The CDR3 consists of 13 residues. The V end was cut by 4 bases, the J end by 2 bases, with 6 bases between. CDR3 in amino acids: CASSVEGNQPQHF. DNA of the CDR3: TGTGCCAGCAGTGTCGAGGGCAATCAGCCCCAGCATTTT.

This CDR3 is CASSIQGADTGELFF. CDR3 nucleotides: TGTGCCAGTAGTATACAGGGGGCAGACACCGGGGAGCTGTTTTTT. This chain links TRBV19 with TRBJ2-2, with 8 bases aligning to TRBD1. After removal of 2 bases from V and 3 bases from J, the junction contained 2 bases not matched to a gene. This CDR3 spans 15 amino acids. CDR1 LNHDA and CDR2 SQIVND come from the germline V gene (reference sequence).

This clone was counted once. V gene TRBV28 combines with J gene TRBJ2-7; 9 positions agree with TRBD1. This CDR3 region has 14 residues. Germline assignment: CDR1 MDHEN and CDR2 SYDVKM. With 5 bases clipped from V and 5 bases from J, the junction kept 7 bases outside the gene matches. In DNA form, the CDR3 reads TGTGCCAGCAGTCCGGGACAGGGAGGACACGAGCAGTACTTC. This gives the protein CASSPGQGGHEQYF.

The rearrangement links TRBV2 to TRBJ2-1; D gene unclear. The CDR3 sequence is 12 residues long. Looked up from germline, CDR1 is SNHLY and CDR2 is FYNNEI. Trimming left V 7 bases short and J 8 bases short, with 12 bases between. CDR3 amino acids: CASIGPLDEQFF. CDR3 nucleotides: TGTGCCAGCATAGGACCCCTCGATGAGCAGTTCTTC.

The CDR3 nucleotides are TGTGCCAGCAGACCCGGGGTTCCCTGGGGCAGTGAGCAGTTCTTC. The encoded protein is CASRPGVPWGSEQFF. J is TRBJ2-1 and V is TRBV27; D is tentatively TRBD1 or TRBD2 (5 bases each). CDR3 length: 15 amino acids. Deletions cut 6 bases from V and 9 bases from J, with 21 bases between. Germline V gene data show CDR1 as MNHEY and CDR2 as SMNVEV (reference sequence).

J is TRBJ2-3 and V is TRBV10-1; TRBD2 agrees at 9 bases. This CDR3 comprises 17 residues. After removal of 2 bases from V and 0 bases from J, the junction contained 6 bases not matched to a gene. The germline V gene has CDR1 WNHNN and CDR2 SYGVQD (reference sequence). The CDR3 coding sequence is TGCGCCAGCAGTGAGGTCCCCCTAGCGGGGAGCACAGATACGCAGTATTTT. Amino acid sequence: CASSEVPLAGSTDTQYF.

The chain links TRBV30 to TRBJ1-1; D perhaps matches TRBD1 (6 bases). The CDR3 sequence is 13 residues long. CDR1 and CDR2 from the germline V gene are GTSNPN and SVGIG (reference sequence). V dropped 0 bases and J dropped 4 bases, with 9 bases sitting between them. DNA for the CDR3: TGTGCCTGGAGTGTCGGAGGGGGCACTGAAGCTTTCTTT. This gives the protein CAWSVGGGTEAFF.

The chain carries TRBV7-2 and TRBJ1-2; the D gene is possibly TRBD1 (5 bases). V was pared by 5 bases and J by 5 bases, with 12 bases between. CDR3 length equals 13 residues. Germline lookup yields CDR1 SGHTA and CDR2 FQGNSA. CDR3 protein: CASSAREGYGYTF. In nucleotides, the CDR3 is TGTGCCAGCAGCGCCAGGGAAGGGTATGGCTACACCTTC.

By proportion, this clone is medium-sized. The genes are TRBV4-1 and TRBJ1-5, with D hard to call. This CDR3 is built from 13 residues. From germline, CDR1 is MGHRA and CDR2 YSYEKL. V was cut by 1 base and J by 5 bases, with 6 bases left in between. CDR3 DNA: TGCGCCAGCAGCCAAGGGCCGGATCAGCCCCAGCATTTT. Protein: CASSQGPDQPQHF.